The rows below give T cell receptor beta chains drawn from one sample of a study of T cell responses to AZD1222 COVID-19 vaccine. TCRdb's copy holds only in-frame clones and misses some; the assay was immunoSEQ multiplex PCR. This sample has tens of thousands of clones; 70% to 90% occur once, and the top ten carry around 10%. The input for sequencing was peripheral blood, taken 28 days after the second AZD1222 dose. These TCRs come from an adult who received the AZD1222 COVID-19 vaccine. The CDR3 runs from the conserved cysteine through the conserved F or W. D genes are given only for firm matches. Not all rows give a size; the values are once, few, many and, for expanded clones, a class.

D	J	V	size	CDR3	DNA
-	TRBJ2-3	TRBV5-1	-	CASYDGVDTQYF	TGCGCCAGCTACGACGGGGTAGATACGCAGTATTTT
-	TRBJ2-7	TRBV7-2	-	CASTPRAKPYEQYF	TGTGCCAGCACCCCTAGGGCGAAACCCTACGAGCAGTACTTC
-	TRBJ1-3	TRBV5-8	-	CASSPGPLSGNTIYF	TGTGCCAGCAGCCCGGGACCGCTCTCTGGAAACACCATATATTTT
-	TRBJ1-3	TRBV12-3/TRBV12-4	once	CASSADRGNTIYF	TGTGCCAGCAGTGCAGACAGGGGAAACACCATATATTTT
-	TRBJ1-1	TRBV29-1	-	CSAPGTEAFF	TGCAGCGCCCCCGGCACTGAAGCTTTCTTT
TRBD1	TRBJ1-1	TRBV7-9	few	CASSSSWTGGTEAFF	TGTGCCAGCAGCTCCTCATGGACAGGGGGCACTGAAGCTTTCTTT
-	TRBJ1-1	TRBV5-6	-	CASSPSIETEAFF	TGTGCCAGCAGCCCTTCTATTGAAACTGAAGCTTTCTTT
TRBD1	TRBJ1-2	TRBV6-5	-	CASTSRLQTGVGYTF	TGTGCCAGCACTTCTCGATTACAGACAGGGGTTGGCTACACCTTC
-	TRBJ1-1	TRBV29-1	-	CSLQIGGRTEAFF	TGCAGCCTCCAAATTGGGGGCCGGACTGAAGCTTTCTTT
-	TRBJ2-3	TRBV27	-	CASSESGAPGDTQYF	TGTGCCAGCAGTGAGTCAGGGGCCCCCGGAGATACGCAGTATTTT
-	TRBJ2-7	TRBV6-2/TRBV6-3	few	CASSYPPVEQYF	TGTGCCAGCAGTTACCCCCCGGTGGAGCAGTACTTC
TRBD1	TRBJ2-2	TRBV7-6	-	CASSLVGQGFSNTGELFF	TGTGCCAGCAGCTTAGTGGGACAGGGGTTTTCGAACACCGGGGAGCTGTTTTTT
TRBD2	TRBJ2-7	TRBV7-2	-	CASSTIGGGPYEQYF	TGTGCCAGCAGCACCATTGGGGGGGGACCCTACGAGCAGTACTTC
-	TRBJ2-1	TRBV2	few	CASRGPGLNNEQFF	TGTGCCAGCAGAGGGCCGGGACTGAACAATGAGCAGTTCTTC
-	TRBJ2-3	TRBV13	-	CASSLEEGATDTQYF	TGTGCCAGCAGCTTAGAGGAGGGGGCAACAGATACGCAGTATTTT
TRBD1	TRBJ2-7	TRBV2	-	CASLGQGSSYEQYF	TGTGCCAGCCTGGGACAGGGGAGCTCCTACGAGCAGTACTTC
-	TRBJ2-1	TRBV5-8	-	CASSLVALRGKNEQFF	TGTGCCAGCAGCTTGGTAGCCCTTAGGGGGAAAAATGAGCAGTTCTTC
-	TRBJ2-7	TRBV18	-	CASSPGLVSYEQYF	TGTGCCAGCTCACCGGGTTTGGTTTCCTACGAGCAGTACTTC
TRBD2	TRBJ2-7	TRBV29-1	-	CSVVGTSGGIYEQYF	TGCAGCGTAGTTGGGACTAGCGGGGGGATTTACGAGCAGTACTTC
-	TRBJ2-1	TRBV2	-	CASSENFSYNEQFF	TGTGCCAGCAGTGAGAACTTCTCCTACAATGAGCAGTTCTTC
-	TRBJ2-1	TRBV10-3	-	CAISSDSYNEQFF	TGTGCCATCAGCTCGGACAGTTACAATGAGCAGTTCTTC
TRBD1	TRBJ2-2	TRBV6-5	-	CASSYRRGYTGELFF	TGTGCCAGCAGTTATCGCAGGGGGTACACCGGGGAGCTGTTTTTT
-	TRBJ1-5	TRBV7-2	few	CASSLEGYDQPQHF	TGTGCCAGCAGCTTAGAGGGGTATGATCAGCCCCAGCATTTT
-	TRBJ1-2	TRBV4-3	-	CASSQVVWQANYGYTF	TGCGCCAGCAGCCAAGTAGTCTGGCAAGCCAACTATGGCTACACCTTC
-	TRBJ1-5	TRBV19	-	CASSNGINQPQHF	TGTGCCAGTAGTAACGGAATCAATCAGCCCCAGCATTTT
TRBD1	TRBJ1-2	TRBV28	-	CASRKQGDDYGYTF	TGTGCCAGCAGAAAACAGGGGGATGACTATGGCTACACCTTC